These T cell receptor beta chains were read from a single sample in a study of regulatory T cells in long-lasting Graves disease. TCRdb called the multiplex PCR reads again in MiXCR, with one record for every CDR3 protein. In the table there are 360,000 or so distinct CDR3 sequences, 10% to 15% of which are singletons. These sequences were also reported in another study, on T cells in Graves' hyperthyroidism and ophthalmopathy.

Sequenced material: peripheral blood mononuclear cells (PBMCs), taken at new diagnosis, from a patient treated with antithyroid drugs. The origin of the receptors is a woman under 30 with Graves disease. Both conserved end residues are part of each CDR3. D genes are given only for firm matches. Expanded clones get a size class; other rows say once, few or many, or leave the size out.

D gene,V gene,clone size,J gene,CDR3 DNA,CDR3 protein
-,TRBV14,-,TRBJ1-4,TGTGCCAGCAGCCTAGGAGCTCAGGACCGGAATGAAAAACTGTTTTTT,CASSLGAQDRNEKLFF
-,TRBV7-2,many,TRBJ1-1,TGTGCCAGCAGCTTAGGTCTTGTTTACGGGGAAACTGAAACTTTCTTT,CASSLGLVYGETETFF
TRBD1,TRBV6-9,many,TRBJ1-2,TGTGCCAGCAGTTACGACCCCCAGGGACAGTCTAACTATGGCTACACCTTC,CASSYDPQGQSNYGYTF
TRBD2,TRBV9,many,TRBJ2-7,TGTGCCAGCAGCCTGGCTAGCGGAGGGACCTACGAGCAGTACTTC,CASSLASGGTYEQYF
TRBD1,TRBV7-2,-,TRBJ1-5,TGTGCCAGCAGCTTCGACAGGGGGAGCAATCAGCCCCAGCATTTT,CASSFDRGSNQPQHF
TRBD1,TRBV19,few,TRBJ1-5,TGTGCCAGTGGAGGGACAGTGAGCAATCAGCCCCAGCATTTT,CASGGTVSNQPQHF
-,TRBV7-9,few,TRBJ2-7,TGTGCCAGCAGCTTCCCGCAAGAGGGGCACAGCTACGAGCAGTACTTC,CASSFPQEGHSYEQYF
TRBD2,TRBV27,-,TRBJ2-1,TGTGCCAGCAGTTTATCAAGACTAGCGGGAAGTTTTGAGCAGTTCTTC,CASSLSRLAGSFEQFF
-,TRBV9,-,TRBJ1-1,TGTGCCTCCTCGGGACTTTTTAACACTGAAGCTTTCTTT,CASSGLFNTEAFF
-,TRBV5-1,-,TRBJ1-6,TGCGCCAGCAGCTTGGCTTTCGATTCACCCCTCCACTTT,CASSLAFDSPLHF
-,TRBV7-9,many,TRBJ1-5,TGTGCCAGCAGCCCCCTCAACACATATAGCAATCAGCCCCAGCATTTT,CASSPLNTYSNQPQHF
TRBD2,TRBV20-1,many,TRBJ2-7,TGCAGTGCTAGCCCCTTAGCGGGAGTCTACGAGCAGTACTTC,CSASPLAGVYEQYF
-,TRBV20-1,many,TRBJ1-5,TGCAGTGCTAGTAACCCAGGAGGTCAGCCCCAGCATTTT,CSASNPGGQPQHF
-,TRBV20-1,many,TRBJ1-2,TGCAGTGCTAGAGCCGGACAGAGATCCTATGGCTACACCTTC,CSARAGQRSYGYTF
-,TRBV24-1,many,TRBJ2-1,TGTGCCACCAGTGATCCTAGCCGCTCCTACAATGAGCAGTTCTTC,CATSDPSRSYNEQFF
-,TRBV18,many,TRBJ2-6,TGTGCCAGCTCACCACCATGGAGTGGGGCCAACGTCCTGACTTTC,CASSPPWSGANVLTF
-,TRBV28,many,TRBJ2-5,TGTGCCAGCAGTGACGGGTCGACAGCTCAAGAGACCCAGTACTTC,CASSDGSTAQETQYF
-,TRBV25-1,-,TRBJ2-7,TGTGCCAGCAGCACCGCCTACGAGCAGTACTTC,CASSTAYEQYF
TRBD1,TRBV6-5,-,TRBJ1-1,TGTGCCAGCAGTTACACCCCGGGCAGGGGGCTGAACACTGAAGCTTTCTTT,CASSYTPGRGLNTEAFF
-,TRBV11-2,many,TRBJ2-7,TGTGCCAGCAGCTCTGGATACGGACACTACGAGCAGTACTTC,CASSSGYGHYEQYF
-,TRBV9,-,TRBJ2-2,TGTGCCAGCAGCGTAGCTGGAGGGGGCGAAAGGTACACCGGGGAGCTGTTTTTT,CASSVAGGGERYTGELFF
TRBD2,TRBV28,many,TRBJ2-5,TGTGCCAGCAGTTTTCTAGCGGGGGTTTACCAAGAGACCCAGTACTTC,CASSFLAGVYQETQYF
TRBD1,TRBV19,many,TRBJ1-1,TGTGCCAGTAGTCTCACAGGGGGCGGAGGAACTGAAGCTTTCTTT,CASSLTGGGGTEAFF
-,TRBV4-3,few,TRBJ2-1,TGCGCCAGCAGCCAAGCTGTCGGTAGGGCGGGGAGCTCCTACAATGAGCAGTTCTTC,CASSQAVGRAGSSYNEQFF
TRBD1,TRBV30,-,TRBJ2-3,TGTGCCTGGAGTCGTTTGACAGGGCTCAGTACGGAGTATTTT,CAWSRLTGLSTEYF
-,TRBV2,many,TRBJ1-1,TGTGCCAGCAGTGACTTAACAGGACGGATTGGGGAAGCTTTCTTT,CASSDLTGRIGEAFF
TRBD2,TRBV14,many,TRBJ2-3,TGTGCCAGCAGCCAAAAAGCGGGAGCGTGGACCTTCACAGATACGCAGTATTTT,CASSQKAGAWTFTDTQYF
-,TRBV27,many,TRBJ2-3,TGTGCCAGCAGTCCCCGGTGGGCGGTCACAGATACGCAGTATTTT,CASSPRWAVTDTQYF
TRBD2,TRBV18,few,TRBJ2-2,TGTGCCAGCTCACCCTACGGTCTAGCGGAACACACCGGGGAGCTGTTTTTT,CASSPYGLAEHTGELFF
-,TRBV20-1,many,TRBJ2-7,TGCAGTGCTAGTAGAGGGTACCCCTCCTACGAGCAGTACTTC,CSASRGYPSYEQYF
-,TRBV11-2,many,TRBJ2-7,TGTGCCAGCAGCTTTCGAGGCGGAGAACCCACCGAGCAGTACTTC,CASSFRGGEPTEQYF
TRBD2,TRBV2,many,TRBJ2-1,TGTGCCAGCAGTGTACCCGACAGTTTCCCCCGGCGGGGGGTTACCGATGAGCAGTTCTTC,CASSVPDSFPRRGVTDEQFF
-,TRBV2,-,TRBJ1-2,TGTGCCAGCAGTCCCAGGGGAAGTGAAACTATCAATGGCTACACCTTC,CASSPRGSETINGYTF
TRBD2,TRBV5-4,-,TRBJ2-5,TGTGCCAGCAGCCCTGGGGCTAGCGGGGGTTGGTGCCAAGAGACCCAGTACTTC,CASSPGASGGWCQETQYF
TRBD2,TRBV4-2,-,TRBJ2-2,TGTGCCAGCAGCCAAGAACTCCGGGGGAGGGGTGACGGGGAGCTGTTTTTT,CASSQELRGRGDGELFF
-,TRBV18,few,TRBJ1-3,TGTGCCAGCTCACAAAGGGTAGCGGACCCGCGAATCCTCTCTGGAAACACCATATATTTT,CASSQRVADPRILSGNTIYF
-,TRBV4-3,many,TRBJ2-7,TGCGCCAGCAGCCCGGGACTGACGACCTCCTACGAGCAGTACTTC,CASSPGLTTSYEQYF
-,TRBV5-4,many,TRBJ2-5,TGTGCCAGCAGCTTGGGTATGGCTTCTCCGGAGACCCAGTACTTC,CASSLGMASPETQYF
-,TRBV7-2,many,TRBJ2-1,TGTGCCAGCAGCTTAGCGCGAGGATACAATGAGCAGTTCTTC,CASSLARGYNEQFF
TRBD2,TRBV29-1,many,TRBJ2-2,TGCAGCGTTGGGGAGGGGCGGAAAGGCACCGGGGAGCTGTTTTTT,CSVGEGRKGTGELFF
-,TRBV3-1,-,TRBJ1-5,TGTGCCAGCAGCCGGGGACGACAAGTATTACCCCAGCATTTT,CASSRGRQVLPQHF
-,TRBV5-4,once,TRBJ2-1,TGTGCCAGCAGCTTTGGGCAGTCCTCCTACAATGAGCAGTTCTTC,CASSFGQSSYNEQFF
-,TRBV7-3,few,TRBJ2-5,TGTGCCAGCAGCCGCGGGACATCCGAGGAAGAGACCCAGTACTTC,CASSRGTSEEETQYF
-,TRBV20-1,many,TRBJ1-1,TGCAGTGCTAGATTCCCGGGACCCCGGTGGACTGAAGCTTTCTTT,CSARFPGPRWTEAFF
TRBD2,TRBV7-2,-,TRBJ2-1,TGTGCCAGCAGCTTACCCATTGCGGGGGATTTCGCCGATGAGCAGTTCTTC,CASSLPIAGDFADEQFF
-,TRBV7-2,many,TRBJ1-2,TGTGCCAGCAGCTTATCACGGGTTGACTATGGCTACACCTTC,CASSLSRVDYGYTF
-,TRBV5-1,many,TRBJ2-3,TGCGCCAGCAGCACCGCTTTCACAGATACGCAGTATTTT,CASSTAFTDTQYF
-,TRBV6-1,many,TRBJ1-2,TGTGCCAGCACTCGGCTCGCACGAGGCGGCTACACCTTC,CASTRLARGGYTF
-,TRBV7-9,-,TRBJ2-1,TGTGCCAGCAATCCGGACCTCCCTTACTACAATGAGCAGTTCTTC,CASNPDLPYYNEQFF
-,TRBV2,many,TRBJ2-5,TGTGCCAGCAGTGGAGAAGAGACCCAGTACTTC,CASSGEETQYF
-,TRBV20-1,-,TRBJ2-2,TGCAGTGCCCAATCGTACGCGAACACCGGGGAGCTGTTTTTT,CSAQSYANTGELFF
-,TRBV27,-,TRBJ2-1,TGTGCCAGCAGTTTATCGGGGGGGGCCCGTAGTGAGCAGTTCTTC,CASSLSGGARSEQFF
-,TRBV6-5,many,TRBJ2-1,TGTGCCAGCAGTTACTCGGGAGAGTTCGATGAGCAGTTCTTC,CASSYSGEFDEQFF
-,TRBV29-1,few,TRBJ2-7,TGCAGCGTGGGAGGGGGACAGACCTACGAGCAGTACTTC,CSVGGGQTYEQYF
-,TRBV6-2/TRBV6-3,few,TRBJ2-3,TGTGCCAGCAGTTACGTAGAGGCAGATACGCAGTATTTT,CASSYVEADTQYF
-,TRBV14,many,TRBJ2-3,TGTGCCAGCAGCCAAGATATGTCAGATACGCAGTATTTT,CASSQDMSDTQYF
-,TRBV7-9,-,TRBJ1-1,TGTGCCAGCAGCTCCCCGGGGGCGACTAGTTCTGAAGCTTTCTTT,CASSSPGATSSEAFF